Below are 7 T cell receptor beta chains sequenced from a single sample in a study of blood T cell repertoires in COVID-19. Only in-frame clones appear in the TCRdb table, and some are missing; sequencing was by immunoSEQ multiplex PCR. The table includes about 320,000 clones, approximately 89% detected once. Sequencing was carried out using peripheral blood. Source of these receptors: a woman younger than 45 with COVID-19, enrolled during active disease.

CDR3 loop: CASSPQDTFEAFF. For the CDR3, the DNA is TGCGCCAGCAGCCCCCAGGATACTTTTGAAGCTTTCTTT. The rearrangement uses TRBV4-1 and TRBJ1-1; D is undetermined. Germline-derived CDR1 and CDR2 are MGHRA and YSYEKL. The V end was cut by 4 bases, the J end by 7 bases, with 13 bases between. The CDR3 is 13 residues long.

The V gene is TRBV9, the J gene TRBJ2-3; the match to TRBD2 covers 12 bases. Germline V gives CDR1 SGDLS, CDR2 YYNGEE. The CDR3 covers 16 residues. The junction had 4 bases not matched to a gene; V was cut back by 3 bases and J by 2 bases. This CDR3 reads CASSATSGGYTDTQYF. For the CDR3, the DNA is TGTGCCAGCAGCGCAACTAGCGGGGGGTACACAGATACGCAGTATTTT.

The rearrangement links TRBV5-4 to TRBJ2-1; D unclear. This CDR3 region has 14 residues. Germline V gene sequence: CDR1 SGHNT, CDR2 YYREEE (reference sequence). Trimming removed 1 base from V and 5 bases from J, with 10 bases in between. The CDR3: CASSLTASNNEQFF. The CDR3 region has the DNA TGTGCCAGCAGCTTGACGGCTAGTAACAATGAGCAGTTCTTC. Full variable domain (outside the CDR3, taken from reference TRBV5-4 and TRBJ2-1): ETGVTQSPTHLIKTRGQQVTLRCSSQSGHNTVSWYQQALGQGPQFIFQYYREEENGRGNFPPRFSGLQFPNYSSELNVNALELDDSALYLCASSLTASNNEQFFGPGTRLTVL.

The genes are TRBV3-1 (or the pseudogene TRBV3-2) and TRBJ2-3, with no clear D. V lost 5 bases to trimming and J lost 0 bases, with 12 bases between them. CDR1 LGHDT and CDR2 YNNKEL come from the germline V gene (reference sequence). CDR3 length equals 15 residues. The CDR3 DNA reads as TGTGCCAGCAGCTTTCGACTCTATAGCACAGATACGCAGTATTTT. Protein sequence: CASSFRLYSTDTQYF.

The rearrangement uses TRBV19 and TRBJ2-7; 7 nucleotides line up with TRBD1. V shed 5 bases, J shed 3 bases, and the junction held 4 bases outside the gene matches. CDR1 and CDR2 from the germline V gene are LNHDA and SQIVND (reference sequence). The CDR3 consists of 13 residues. The CDR3 reads CASSPGQDYEQYF. The CDR3, as DNA: TGTGCCAGTAGTCCCGGACAGGACTACGAGCAGTACTTC.

Concerning this clone: One end of the junction does not line up with germline, which may come from a read error. The gene calls are TRBV7-9 and TRBJ1-1; 7 bases fit TRBD1. This CDR3 comprises 15 residues. In germline, CDR1 is SEHNR, CDR2 FQNEAQ (reference sequence). The CDR3 DNA reads TGTGCCAGCAGCGCACAGGGGAGAGTGAAAACTGAAGCTTTCTTT. Its protein is CASSAQGRVKTEAFF.

This chain uses TRBV5-1 with TRBJ1-3; D is ambiguous. There are 14 residues in the CDR3. Trimming cost V 4 bases and J 1 base, with 9 bases left between them. Germline lookup yields CDR1 SGHRS and CDR2 YFSETQ. Here the CDR3 reads CASSTVGSGNTIYF. CDR3 nucleotide sequence: TGCGCCAGCAGCACAGTGGGTTCTGGAAACACCATATATTTT.